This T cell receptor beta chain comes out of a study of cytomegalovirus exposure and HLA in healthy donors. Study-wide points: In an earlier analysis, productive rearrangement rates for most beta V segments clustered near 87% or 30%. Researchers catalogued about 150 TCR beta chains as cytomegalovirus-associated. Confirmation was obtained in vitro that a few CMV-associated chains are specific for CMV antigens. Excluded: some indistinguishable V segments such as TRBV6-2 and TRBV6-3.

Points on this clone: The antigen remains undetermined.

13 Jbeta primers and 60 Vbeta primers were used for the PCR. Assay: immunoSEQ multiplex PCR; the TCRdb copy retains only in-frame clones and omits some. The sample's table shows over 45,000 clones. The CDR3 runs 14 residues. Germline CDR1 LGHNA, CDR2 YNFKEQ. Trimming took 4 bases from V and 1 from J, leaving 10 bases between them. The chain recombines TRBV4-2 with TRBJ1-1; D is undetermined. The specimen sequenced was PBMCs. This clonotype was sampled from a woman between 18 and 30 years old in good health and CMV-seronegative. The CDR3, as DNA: TGTGCCAGCAGCCCACTCCCCGAGAACACTGAAGCTTTCTTT. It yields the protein CASSPLPENTEAFF.